This T cell receptor (beta chain) is drawn from a study of radiotherapy plus CTLA-4 blockade in lung cancer. Germline V gene data show CDR1 as SGDLS and CDR2 as YYNGEE. Trimming removed 3 bases from V and 5 bases from J, with 14 bases in between. The CDR3 runs 14 residues. Measured with immunoSEQ multiplex PCR; TCRdb has only the in-frame clones, and not every one. Here the sample spans approximately 30,000 clones, about 81% being singletons. The receptor was isolated from a human donor with non-small cell lung cancer that progressed on radiotherapy plus ipilimumab. The gene calls are TRBV9 and TRBJ2-5, with D perhaps matching TRBD1 (7 bases). Sequences were derived from peripheral blood, sampled from a patient treated with radiotherapy plus ipilimumab. The DNA of the CDR3 is TGTGCCAGCAGCGCGCGGACAGGAGGGGAGACCCAGTACTTC. Its protein product is CASSARTGGETQYF.